The entry that follows covers one TCR beta chain sequence. Antigen specificity is unknown. These data originate in a study of siplizumab effects on memory and regulatory T cells. The CDR3 sequence is 14 residues long. The germline CDR1 and CDR2 sequences are MNHEY and SMNVEV (reference sequence). Trimming pared 0 bases from V and 3 bases from J, leaving 8 bases between. Data came from immunoSEQ multiplex PCR; TCRdb stores just in-frame clones and leaves some out. The sample has about 100,000 clones; about 92% are singletons. Points from the study as a whole: The Treg-derived share of mappable alloreactive CD4+ clones averaged about 68% with siplizumab and roughly 28% in controls.

The chain carries TRBV27 and TRBJ1-2; D not certain. Sequenced sample: Tregs sorted from blood. The TCR sequence derives from a human donor in good health. Written as DNA, the CDR3 is TGTGCCAGCAGTTTATCGAGTACAGACTATGGCTACACCTTC. Residues: CASSLSSTDYGYTF.